The 10 T cell receptor beta chains below all came from one sample that was sequenced in a study of shared clonotypes between healthy human individuals. Assay: immunoSEQ multiplex PCR; the TCRdb copy retains only in-frame clones and omits some. The sample includes 85,000 to 100,000 clones, 68% of them seen just once. The source material was memory CD8+ T cells sorted from blood. Subset specified: CD45RO+ cells pooled with CCR7-negative TemRA cells. Receptors originate from a man aged 25-45 years in good health.

This clone appeared a single time. This rearrangement joins TRBV4-2 to TRBJ2-6; TRBD1 matches at 8 bases. CDR3 length: 17 residues. Germline trimming cut 3 bases from V and 4 bases from J; bases unmatched to any gene: 8. The germline V gene encodes CDR1 LGHNA and CDR2 YNFKEQ. This chain's CDR3 is CASSQTGQGTGANVLTF. As DNA, the CDR3 is TGTGCCAGCAGCCAGACCGGACAGGGAACGGGGGCCAACGTCCTGACTTTC.

The chain joins TRBV7-7 to TRBJ1-1, with D maybe TRBD1 (5 bases). Germline-derived CDR1 and CDR2 are SSHAT and FNYEAQ (reference sequence). With 6 bases removed from V and 6 bases from J, the gap between germline ends came to 14 bases. The CDR3 has 13 amino acids. This CDR3 is CASSPRGLAEAFF. In nucleotides, the CDR3 is TGTGCCAGCAGTCCCCGGGGGTTGGCTGAAGCTTTCTTT. Variable domain in full (rest from reference TRBV7-7 and TRBJ1-1): GAGVSQSPRYKVTKRGQDVTLRCDPISSHATLYWYQQALGQGPEFLTYFNYEAQPDKSGLPSDRFSAERPEGSISTLTIQRTEQRDSAMYRCASSPRGLAEAFFGQGTRLTVV.

In its sample, this clone was seen a few times. V gene TRBV2 combines with J gene TRBJ2-1; 8 nucleotides line up with TRBD1. Losses at the gene ends were 6 bases for V and 4 bases for J; bases not matched to a gene: 8. This CDR3 spans 15 amino acids. The germline gives CDR1 SNHLY, CDR2 FYNNEI. The DNA for the CDR3 is TGTGCCAGCAGGCAACTTACAGGGGGTTACAATGAGCAGTTCTTC. Encoded protein: CASRQLTGGYNEQFF.

The V gene is TRBV7-9, the J gene TRBJ2-3; 13 nucleotides match TRBD2. CDR1 SEHNR and CDR2 FQNEAQ come from the germline V gene (reference sequence). The CDR3 length is 16 residues. With 4 bases clipped from V and 4 bases from J, the junction kept 5 bases outside the gene matches. The CDR3 is CASSWTSGSSSDTQYF. Here the CDR3 DNA reads TGTGCCAGCAGCTGGACTAGCGGGAGTTCTTCAGATACGCAGTATTTT.

The chain recombines TRBV7-9 with TRBJ1-2; D may be TRBD1 (5 bases). V shed 1 base and J shed 4 bases, with 10 bases lying between them. The CDR3 extends over 14 amino acids. Per germline, CDR1 SEHNR and CDR2 FQNEAQ (reference sequence). The CDR3 sequence is CASSLGSGSYGYTF. CDR3 sequence (DNA): TGTGCCAGCAGCTTAGGGTCAGGGTCCTATGGCTACACCTTC.

V is TRBV10-3 and J is TRBJ2-5; 7 bases agree with TRBD1. Germline assignment: CDR1 ENHRY and CDR2 SYGVKD. The CDR3 contains 15 residues. The V and J ends lost 10 bases and 1 base, in that order; junction bases with no gene match: 12. The CDR3 nucleotides are TGTGCCACCAACTACGGTTCAGGGGGCCAAGAGACCCAGTACTTC. Its protein product is CATNYGSGGQETQYF.

In its sample, this clone was seen many times. V and J are TRBV4-3 and TRBJ1-2; TRBD1 agrees at 7 bases. V shed 2 bases, J shed 7 bases, and the junction held 19 bases outside the gene matches. The germline V gene has CDR1 LGHNA and CDR2 YSLEER. This CDR3 is built from 18 residues. The CDR3 here is CASSQSRTGNFLYFGYTF. CDR3 sequence (DNA): TGCGCCAGCAGCCAAAGCAGGACAGGAAATTTCTTGTATTTTGGCTACACCTTC.

This clone was counted at least ten times. This sequence joins TRBV6-4 and TRBJ1-5, with no clear D. Germline CDR1 reads MRHNA; CDR2 reads SNTAGT. The CDR3 runs to 13 residues. V gave up 6 bases and J gave up 1 base, with 7 bases separating them. The CDR3 DNA follows: TGTGCCAGCAGCCCGGACAGCAATCAGCCCCAGCATTTT. Translating gives CASSPDSNQPQHF.

The chain employs TRBV6-5 and TRBJ2-7; 8 bases align to TRBD1. CDR3 length: 16 residues. Trimming at V came to 0 bases and at J to 2 bases, leaving 6 bases not matched to a gene. In germline, CDR1 is MNHEY, CDR2 SVGAGI. CDR3 in DNA: TGTGCCAGCAGTTACTCCGGGACAGGTCCAGCCTACGAGCAGTACTTC. Protein product: CASSYSGTGPAYEQYF.

This clone was counted once. The chain is built from TRBV7-6 and TRBJ2-1; 7 bases align to TRBD2. Per germline, CDR1 SGHVS and CDR2 FNYEAQ. The V and J ends lost 0 bases and 4 bases, in that order; junction bases with no gene match: 6. The CDR3 has 16 residues. CDR3 region: CASSLAVGEGYNEQFF. In DNA, the CDR3 is TGTGCCAGCAGCTTAGCGGTGGGGGAGGGGTACAATGAGCAGTTCTTC.